These T cell receptor beta chains were read from a single sample in a study of blood T cell repertoires in COVID-19. The assay was immunoSEQ multiplex PCR, and TCRdb's table has in-frame clones only and misses some. The table has 150,000 to 200,000 clones, around 82% seen once. The sample comprised peripheral blood. The receptors come from a woman older than 75 with acute or convalescent COVID-19. CDR3s include the opening cysteine and the closing phenylalanine or tryptophan. A D gene is named only where the DNA matches it firmly. Clone size is not always given. Where it is, it says once, few, many or a class for expanded clones.

d_call j_call clone_size v_call cdr3_aa cdr3_nt
TRBD2 TRBJ2-5 . TRBV19 CASSIRLAGVGETQYF TGTGCCAGTAGTATCCGACTAGCGGGAGTAGGAGAGACCCAGTACTTC
TRBD1 TRBJ2-7 few TRBV7-3 CASSLDRAYEQYF TGTGCCAGCAGCTTAGACAGGGCCTACGAGCAGTACTTC
. TRBJ2-4 . TRBV25-1 CASSAYRLAKNIQYF TGTGCCAGCAGTGCCTACAGGTTAGCCAAAAACATTCAGTACTTC
. TRBJ1-6 few TRBV6-5 CASNGASQVSPLHF TGTGCCAGCAATGGGGCGAGTCAGGTGTCACCCCTCCACTTT
. TRBJ1-5 . TRBV12-3/TRBV12-4 CASSLATTLPQHF TGTGCCAGCAGTTTAGCTACGACTTTGCCCCAGCATTTT
. TRBJ2-5 . TRBV6-2/TRBV6-3 CASSYPSRQERKETQYF TGTGCCAGCAGTTACCCCTCCCGACAGGAACGTAAGGAGACCCAGTACTTC
TRBD2 TRBJ2-4 . TRBV7-8 CASSLERLAGVAKNIQYF TGTGCCAGCAGCTTAGAGAGACTAGCGGGAGTAGCCAAAAACATTCAGTACTTC
. TRBJ2-7 . TRBV24-1 CATMQVGGPYEQYF TGTGCCACCATGCAGGTAGGGGGACCCTACGAGCAGTACTTC
TRBD2 TRBJ2-5 . TRBV2 CASSEIAGGPETQYF TGTGCCAGCAGTGAAATAGCGGGAGGGCCTGAGACCCAGTACTTC
TRBD1 TRBJ2-2 . TRBV3-1/TRBV3-2 CASSQDLRTGGHGELFF TGTGCCAGCAGCCAAGATTTACGGACAGGGGGTCACGGGGAGCTGTTTTTT
TRBD2 TRBJ2-5 . TRBV5-1 CASSSLAGGEETQYF TGCGCCAGCAGCTCCCTAGCGGGAGGGGAGGAGACCCAGTACTTC
TRBD1 TRBJ1-5 . TRBV19 CASSITGGGNQPQHF TGTGCCAGTAGTATAACAGGGGGTGGCAATCAGCCCCAGCATTTT
TRBD2 TRBJ2-1 once TRBV11-3 CASSSGVERGGRDEQFF TGTGCCAGCAGCTCGGGGGTCGAGCGGGGGGGCCGCGATGAGCAGTTCTTC
TRBD1 TRBJ1-3 . TRBV6-4 CASRSPRTGGIGNTIYF TGTGCCAGCAGGTCCCCCCGAACAGGGGGCATTGGAAACACCATATATTTT
TRBD2 TRBJ2-1 . TRBV7-3 CASSLGTSSYNEQFF TGTGCCAGCAGCCTGGGGACTAGCTCCTACAATGAGCAGTTCTTC
TRBD2 TRBJ2-1 . TRBV4-3 CASSQASAASGRGEQFF TGCGCCAGCAGCCAAGCCTCAGCGGCTAGCGGGAGAGGTGAGCAGTTCTTC
. TRBJ2-7 . TRBV3-1/TRBV3-2 CASSFSGTSVDEQYF TGTGCCAGCAGCTTTTCCGGGACATCGGTCGACGAGCAGTACTTC
. TRBJ2-5 once TRBV29-1 CSVGLMGTPLRAVLGTQYF TGCAGCGTGGGTCTCATGGGGACTCCCCTTCGGGCTGTCTTGGGGACCCAGTACTTC
. TRBJ2-1 . TRBV5-4 CASSLERGSYNEQFF TGTGCCAGCAGCTTGGAAAGGGGAAGTTATAATGAGCAGTTCTTC
. TRBJ1-4 . TRBV30 CAWAWGHEREKLFF TGTGCCTGGGCGTGGGGACACGAGAGGGAAAAACTGTTTTTT
. TRBJ2-1 . TRBV9 CASSVGIVGEQFF TGTGCCAGCAGCGTAGGAATAGTCGGTGAGCAGTTCTTC
. TRBJ1-1 . TRBV7-3 CASTKGGDTEAFF TGTGCCAGCACCAAAGGGGGGGACACTGAAGCTTTCTTT
. TRBJ1-1 . TRBV19 CASSPTNWAMNTEAFF TGTGCCAGTAGTCCTACAAACTGGGCGATGAACACTGAAGCTTTCTTT
TRBD1 TRBJ2-7 few TRBV5-1 CASSLGTGDWDEQYF TGCGCCAGCAGCTTGGGGACAGGGGATTGGGACGAGCAGTACTTC
. TRBJ2-5 . TRBV29-1 CSAGVRDTKGETQYF TGCAGCGCGGGGGTCCGGGATACAAAGGGAGAGACCCAGTACTTC
. TRBJ2-7 . TRBV7-2 CASSIPSSYEQYF TGTGCCAGCAGCATACCTAGCTCCTACGAGCAGTACTTC
TRBD2 TRBJ2-5 . TRBV7-2 CASSPQAGLGQETQYF TGTGCCAGCAGCCCCCAAGCGGGGTTGGGCCAAGAGACCCAGTACTTC
TRBD1 TRBJ1-4 few TRBV27 CASSRQGYNEKLFF TGTGCCAGCAGTCGACAGGGATATAATGAAAAACTGTTTTTT
. TRBJ1-5 . TRBV4-3 CASSQGTRQPQHF TGCGCCAGCAGCCAAGGGACTCGCCAGCCCCAGCATTTT
TRBD1 TRBJ2-7 few TRBV19 CASSTHPTGGYEQYF TGTGCCAGTAGTACTCATCCGACAGGGGGCTACGAGCAGTACTTC
TRBD1 TRBJ1-3 . TRBV18 CASSPPGTARNTIYF TGTGCCAGCTCACCACCCGGGACAGCGAGAAACACCATATATTTT
. TRBJ1-1 . TRBV28 CASRLGTVNTEAFF TGTGCCAGCAGGCTAGGCACCGTGAACACTGAAGCTTTCTTT
TRBD1 TRBJ1-5 . TRBV3-1/TRBV3-2 CASSQGRQGGQPQHF TGTGCCAGCAGCCAAGGGAGACAGGGCGGTCAGCCCCAGCATTTT
TRBD1 TRBJ2-2 . TRBV4-3 CASSYYFTGGNTGELFF TGCGCCAGCAGCTATTATTTTACAGGGGGGAACACCGGGGAGCTGTTTTTT
TRBD1 TRBJ2-1 . TRBV30 CAWRRRDRERDEQFF TGTGCCTGGAGACGCCGGGACAGGGAGAGAGATGAGCAGTTCTTC
. TRBJ1-1 once TRBV6-6 CASSYVQDSGEAFF TGTGCCAGCAGTTACGTCCAGGATTCTGGGGAAGCTTTCTTT
TRBD2 TRBJ2-1 . TRBV5-5 CASSLGSGGASSYNEQFF TGTGCCAGCAGCTTGGGTAGCGGGGGGGCGAGCTCCTACAATGAGCAGTTCTTC
. TRBJ2-3 . TRBV7-9 CASSFQGTITDTQYF TGTGCCAGCAGCTTTCAGGGAACGATCACAGATACGCAGTATTTT
. TRBJ1-6 . TRBV19 CASSKGNGYSPLHF TGTGCCAGTAGTAAGGGGAATGGATATTCACCCCTCCACTTT
. TRBJ1-4 . TRBV4-3 CASSQVPGVGEKLFF TGCGCCAGCAGCCAAGTTCCAGGGGTGGGAGAAAAACTGTTTTTT
. TRBJ1-6 few TRBV28 CASSLLGENSPLHF TGTGCCAGCAGTTTATTAGGGGAAAATTCACCCCTCCACTTT
. TRBJ1-2 . TRBV5-1 CASSPRQDSNYGYTF TGCGCCAGCAGCCCTCGACAGGATTCAAACTATGGCTACACCTTC
TRBD2 TRBJ2-3 . TRBV9 CASSTSGGTDTQYF TGTGCCAGCAGTACTAGCGGGGGCACAGATACGCAGTATTTT
. TRBJ2-2 . TRBV20-1 CSASSGGNTGELFF TGCAGTGCTAGTTCGGGGGGCAACACCGGGGAGCTGTTTTTT
TRBD1 TRBJ2-7 once TRBV30 CAWGTGVEQYF TGTGCCTGGGGGACAGGGGTCGAGCAGTACTTC
. TRBJ1-3 . TRBV14 CASSHTPVSGNTIYF TGTGCCAGCAGCCACACACCTGTCTCTGGAAACACCATATATTTT
. TRBJ1-2 once TRBV29-1 CSTGLSNYGYTF TGCAGTACGGGACTTTCTAACTATGGCTACACCTTC
. TRBJ1-5 . TRBV5-1 CASSLGGDNQPQHF TGCGCCAGCAGCCTCGGAGGGGACAATCAGCCCCAGCATTTT
TRBD1 TRBJ1-5 . TRBV19 CASSLREGASNQPQHF TGTGCCAGTAGTCTCCGTGAGGGGGCGAGCAATCAGCCCCAGCATTTT